This TCR beta chain was profiled in a study of CD8 T cells in ankylosing spondylitis. Overall study results and limits: One TCR beta motif, made up of seven to nine highly homologous variants, appeared characteristic of ankylosing spondylitis blood. The authors reported significant enrichment of disease-linked clones in matched ankylosing spondylitis synovial fluid.

This clonotype was seen a few times. Its target is unknown. CDR3 length: 17 residues. Germline CDR1 is MGHRA and CDR2 is YSYEKL. The germline V and J ends were trimmed by 0 bases and 5 bases, with 19 bases remaining between them. TCRdb re-called the 5' RACE reads with MiXCR, one entry per CDR3 protein. The table lists 150,000 to 200,000 distinct CDR3 sequences, approximately 18% of them singletons, with around 4% in the top ten. Input material: blood, either unsorted or a sorted T cell fraction (not recorded which). V and J are TRBV4-1 and TRBJ2-5; D may be TRBD2 (5 bases). This TCR was sampled from a male donor between 10 and 30 years old with ankylosing spondylitis or in good health (not recorded which). CDR3 protein: CASSQDPGVPLGETQYF. CDR3 bases: TGCGCCAGCAGCCAAGACCCCGGGGTCCCCCTCGGGGAGACCCAGTACTTC.